Each of the 21 T cell receptor beta chains below was sequenced from the same sample in a study of T-cell reconstitution after alpha-beta-depleted transplantation in children. The library targeted TCRbeta and was prepared with unique molecular identifiers. TCRdb reanalysed the PCR reads using MiXCR and keeps one entry per CDR3 protein. The table records about 200,000 distinct CDR3 sequences, about 14% of them present only once. The source was PBMCs from the stem cell graft donor, collected from the stem cell graft. Receptors originate from a human donor who donated a stem cell graft to a child with acute lymphoblastic leukemia.

This clonotype showed up many times. The rearrangement links TRBV6-1 to TRBJ2-7; D is ambiguous. Germline CDR1 MNHNS, CDR2 SASEGT. The CDR3 is 16 amino acids. Trimming shortened V by 6 bases and J by 7 bases, and 25 bases separated the two germline ends. CDR3 bases: TGTGCCAGCAGGCCATACTCGGCTTCCGTAACCAAGGAGCAGTACTTC. It translates to CASRPYSASVTKEQYF.

This clonotype was detected ten times or more. The V and J genes are TRBV5-1 and TRBJ1-2, with unresolved D. Trimming shortened V by 0 bases and J by 8 bases, and 17 bases separated the two germline ends. The CDR3 has 15 residues. Germline V CDR1 and CDR2: SGHRS, YFSETQ. The CDR3 DNA reads TGCGCCAGCAGCTTGGGGTCCGGAGGGTTGGGCGGCTACACCTTC. Translated: CASSLGSGGLGGYTF.

This clonotype was counted ten times or more. The genes are TRBV6-5 and TRBJ2-5; 7 bases are shared with TRBD1. Germline-derived CDR1 and CDR2 are MNHEY and SVGAGI. This CDR3 comprises 13 residues. After removal of 2 bases from V and 5 bases from J, the junction contained 2 bases not matched to a gene. The CDR3 region has the DNA TGTGCCAGCAGTTACAGGGGGCAGGAGACCCAGTACTTC. This sequence encodes CASSYRGQETQYF.

With respect to this clonotype: A single base separates this from a much larger clone, so it may be a read error. This sequence joins TRBV12-3 or TRBV12-4 and TRBJ2-3; TRBD2 agrees at 8 bases. The CDR3 runs to 15 residues. The chain's CDR3 is CASSPREGRTDAQYF. CDR3 DNA sequence: TGTGCCAGCAGTCCCCGGGAGGGACGCACAGATGCGCAGTATTTT.

This clonotype was detected ten times or more. The V and J genes are TRBV7-2 and TRBJ2-1, with D possibly matching TRBD1 (6 bases). CDR1 and CDR2 from the germline V gene are SGHTA and FQGNSA. V was clipped by 0 bases and J by 11 bases, with 8 bases between them. The CDR3 extends over 12 amino acids. This CDR3 is CASSLAQGQQFF. The CDR3 DNA sequence: TGTGCCAGCAGCTTAGCGCAGGGGCAGCAGTTCTTC.

At least ten counts were recorded for this clonotype. The CDR3 region has the DNA TGCGCCAGCAGTAGTCACAGGGACGCCTACAATGAGCAGTTCTTC. Residues: CASSSHRDAYNEQFF. The chain is built from TRBV5-1 and TRBJ2-1, with D tentatively TRBD1 (6 bases). The CDR3 is made up of 15 amino acids. CDR1 and CDR2 from the germline V gene are SGHRS and YFSETQ. V lost 5 bases and J lost 2, with 14 bases in between.

Ten or more counts support this clonotype. The gene calls are TRBV3-1 and TRBJ2-3; 7 bases are shared with TRBD1. V lost 3 bases, J lost 6 bases, and 15 bases stayed unmatched. The CDR3 consists of 17 residues. Germline V lookup: CDR1 LGHDT, CDR2 YNNKEL (reference sequence). The CDR3 DNA reads TGTGCCAGCAGCCACCCGATCGGGACAGCAGAATCGGATACGCAGTATTTT. Protein sequence: CASSHPIGTAESDTQYF.

The sample holds many counts of this clonotype. The chain has TRBV4-1 and TRBJ2-3, with TRBD2 matching over 13 bases. Germline V gene sequence: CDR1 MGHRA, CDR2 YSYEKL. CDR3 size: 16 residues. V dropped 4 bases and J dropped 2; count of bases not matched to a gene: 3. For the CDR3, the DNA is TGCGCCAGCAGCCGAACTAGCGGGAGGGCCACAGATACGCAGTATTTT. As protein: CASSRTSGRATDTQYF.

This clonotype was found a few times. The chain's CDR3 is CASQTGINSYEQYF. CDR3 bases: TGCGCCAGCCAAACAGGGATTAACTCCTACGAGCAGTACTTC. V and J are TRBV5-1 and TRBJ2-7, with D tentatively TRBD1 (6 bases). The CDR3 covers 14 residues. The germline V gene has CDR1 SGHRS and CDR2 YFSETQ. V shed 7 bases and J shed 0 bases, with 14 bases lying between them.

This clonotype showed up many times. The chain links TRBV29-1 to TRBJ1-2; TRBD1 matches 11 bases. The CDR3 length is 13 residues. Germline values: CDR1 SQVTM, CDR2 ANQGSEA. After removal of 6 bases from V and 4 bases from J, the junction contained 4 bases not matched to a gene. The CDR3 nucleotides read TGCAGCGTCGGGGACAGGGGGTCCTATGGCTACACCTTC. As protein: CSVGDRGSYGYTF.

V is TRBV7-8 and J is TRBJ1-1, with D possibly TRBD1 on 5 matching bases. CDR3 size: 14 residues. V dropped 9 bases and J dropped 0 bases, with 14 bases sitting between them. The germline CDR1 and CDR2 sequences are SGHVS and FQNEAQ. As DNA, the CDR3 is TGTGCCAGTGCGGGGCGGCCCATGAACACTGAAGCTTTCTTT. This gives the protein CASAGRPMNTEAFF. The complete variable domain, with remaining parts taken from reference TRBV7-8 and TRBJ1-1, reads GAGVSQSPRYKVAKRGQDVALRCDPISGHVSLFWYQQALGQGPEFLTYFQNEAQLDKSGLPSDRFFAERPEGSVSTLKIQRTQQEDSAVYLCASAGRPMNTEAFFGQGTRLTVV.

This clonotype was seen at least ten times. This chain joins TRBV7-9 and TRBJ2-7, with a possible D match to TRBD1 (6 bases). The CDR3 runs 13 residues. Germline V lookup: CDR1 SEHNR, CDR2 FQNEAQ (reference sequence). V was trimmed by 6 bases and J by 3 bases, leaving 12 bases between them. DNA of the CDR3: TGTGCCAGCAGACCGGGACACGTCTACGAGCAGTACTTC. This translates into CASRPGHVYEQYF. The complete variable domain, with remaining parts taken from reference TRBV7-9 and TRBJ2-7, reads DTGVSQNPRHKITKRGQNVTFRCDPISEHNRLYWYRQTLGQGPEFLTYFQNEAQLEKSRLLSDRFSAERPKGSFSTLEIQRTEQGDSAMYLCASRPGHVYEQYFGPGTRLTVT.

There are a few counts of this clonotype. V gene TRBV12-3 or TRBV12-4 combines with J gene TRBJ1-5; D is unresolved. The CDR3 extends over 18 amino acids. The germline V and J ends were trimmed by 3 bases and 0 bases, with 18 bases remaining between them. In DNA, the CDR3 is TGTGCCAGCAGTTTTTCGGTCGGGCAGACCTATAGCAATCAGCCCCAGCATTTT. It encodes CASSFSVGQTYSNQPQHF.

This clonotype has just a few counts. The chain recombines TRBV20-1 with TRBJ1-5; D possibly corresponds to TRBD1 (6 bases). The CDR3 totals 15 residues. V lost 0 bases to trimming and J lost 1 base, with 10 bases between them. Germline V CDR1 and CDR2: DFQATT, SNEGSKA (reference sequence). CDR3 region: CSAREWGASNQPQHF. The CDR3 DNA is TGCAGTGCTAGAGAATGGGGGGCAAGCAATCAGCCCCAGCATTTT.

This clonotype was counted at least ten times. The chain has TRBV20-1 and TRBJ2-1; D is undetermined. Trimming left V 4 bases short and J 2 bases short, with 12 bases between. Germline V gene sequence: CDR1 DFQATT, CDR2 SNEGSKA (reference sequence). The CDR3 has 14 amino acids. CDR3 in DNA: TGCAGTGCTAAGAGATCTAGTGCCTACAATGAGCAGTTCTTC. Its translation: CSAKRSSAYNEQFF.

This clonotype was detected many times. V and J are TRBV5-1 and TRBJ2-1; D is uncertain. The CDR3 totals 17 residues. Germline assignment: CDR1 SGHRS and CDR2 YFSETQ. Trimming took 3 bases from V and 6 from J, leaving 22 bases between them. Here the CDR3 reads CASSYQPFNGLSNEQFF. CDR3 nucleotides: TGCGCCAGCAGCTACCAGCCATTCAACGGGCTATCCAATGAGCAGTTCTTC.

The sample holds many counts of this clonotype. The V call is TRBV9, the J call TRBJ2-5; D assignment may be TRBD1 or TRBD2 (6 bases each). The CDR3 has 15 residues. Between the trimmed V and J ends, which lost 6 bases and 0 bases, there was a span of 15 bases. The germline CDR1 and CDR2 sequences are SGDLS and YYNGEE. CDR3 amino acids: CASTLMGGYQETQYF. The CDR3 nucleotides are TGTGCCAGCACTCTCATGGGGGGCTACCAAGAGACCCAGTACTTC.

This clonotype was seen many times. The chain combines TRBV27 with TRBJ1-1; D unresolved. Trimming cost V 3 bases and J 5 bases, with 10 bases left between them. Looked up from germline, CDR1 is MNHEY and CDR2 is SMNVEV (reference sequence). There are 13 residues in the CDR3. The chain's CDR3 is CASSLRPTTEAFF. The CDR3 DNA is TGTGCCAGCAGTTTGAGGCCCACTACTGAAGCTTTCTTT.

There are many counts of this clonotype. The gene calls are TRBV5-5 and TRBJ2-3; D is unresolved. The CDR3 consists of 16 residues. Between the trimmed V and J ends, which lost 2 bases and 5 bases, there was a span of 18 bases. Germline loops: CDR1 SGHKS, CDR2 YYEKEE (reference sequence). CDR3 amino acids: CASSFDKDWSGDTQYF. The CDR3 DNA reads TGTGCCAGCAGCTTCGACAAGGATTGGTCGGGAGATACGCAGTATTTT.

This clonotype appeared many times. The chain uses TRBV5-1 and TRBJ2-3; D gene unclear. CDR3 length: 15 amino acids. CDR1 SGHRS and CDR2 YFSETQ come from the germline V gene. V lost 0 bases, J lost 3 bases, and 11 bases lay in between. In nucleotides, the CDR3 is TGCGCCAGCAGCTTGGAGGGATTCGGAACAGATACGCAGTATTTT. Protein product: CASSLEGFGTDTQYF.

This clonotype was observed many times. The gene calls are TRBV11-3 and TRBJ2-1; no clear D. The CDR3 covers 13 residues. The V and J ends lost 6 bases and 10 bases respectively, with 16 bases between them. Germline V lookup: CDR1 SGHNT, CDR2 YENEEA. The CDR3 DNA reads TGTGCCAGCAGACTAATGCCAGGCATAGAGCAGTTCTTC. Protein sequence: CASRLMPGIEQFF.